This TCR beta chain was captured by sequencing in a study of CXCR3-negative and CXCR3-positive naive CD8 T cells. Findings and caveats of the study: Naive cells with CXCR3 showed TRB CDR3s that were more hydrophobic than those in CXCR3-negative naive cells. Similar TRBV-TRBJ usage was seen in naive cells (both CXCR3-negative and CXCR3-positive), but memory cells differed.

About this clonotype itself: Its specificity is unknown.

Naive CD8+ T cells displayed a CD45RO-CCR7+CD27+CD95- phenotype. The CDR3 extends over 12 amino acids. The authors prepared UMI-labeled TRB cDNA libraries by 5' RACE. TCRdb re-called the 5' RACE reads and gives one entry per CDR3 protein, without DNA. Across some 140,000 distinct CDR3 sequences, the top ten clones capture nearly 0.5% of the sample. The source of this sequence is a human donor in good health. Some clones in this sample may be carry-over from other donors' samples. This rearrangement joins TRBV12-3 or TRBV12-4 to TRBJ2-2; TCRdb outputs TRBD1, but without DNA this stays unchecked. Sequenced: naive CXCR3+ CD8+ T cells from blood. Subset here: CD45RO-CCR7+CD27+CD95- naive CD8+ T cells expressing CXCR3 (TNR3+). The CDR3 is CASTLQVGELFF.